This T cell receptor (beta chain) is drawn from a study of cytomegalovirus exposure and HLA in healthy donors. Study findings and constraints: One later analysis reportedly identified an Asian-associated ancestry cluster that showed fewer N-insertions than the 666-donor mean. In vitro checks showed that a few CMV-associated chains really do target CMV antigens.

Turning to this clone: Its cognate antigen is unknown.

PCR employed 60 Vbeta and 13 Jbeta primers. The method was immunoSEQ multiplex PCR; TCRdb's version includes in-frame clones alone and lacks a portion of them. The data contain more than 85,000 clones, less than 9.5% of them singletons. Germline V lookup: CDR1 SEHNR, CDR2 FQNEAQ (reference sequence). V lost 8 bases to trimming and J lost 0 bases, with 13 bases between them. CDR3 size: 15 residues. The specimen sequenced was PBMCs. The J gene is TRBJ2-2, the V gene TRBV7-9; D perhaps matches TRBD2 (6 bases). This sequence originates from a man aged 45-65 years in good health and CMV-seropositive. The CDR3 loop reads CASGWGVANTGELFF. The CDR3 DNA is TGTGCCAGCGGATGGGGGGTGGCGAACACCGGGGAGCTGTTTTTT.